The text below deals with one TCR beta chain. Its matching antigen is unknown. CDR1 is SGHVS, CDR2 FQNEAQ, per germline. CDR3 length: 14 amino acids. Trimming pared 5 bases from V and 10 bases from J, leaving 15 bases between. The source of the sample is a study of cytomegalovirus exposure and HLA in healthy donors. Study conclusions and caveats: TCR beta chains associated with HLA were, in a later analysis, more clonally expanded than equally common others. The study listed some 160 cytomegalovirus-associated TCR beta chains. In a later analysis, TCR beta V- and J-gene trimming showed a link to a missense DCLRE1C variant.

13 Jbeta primers and 60 Vbeta primers were used for the PCR. Produced via immunoSEQ multiplex PCR; TCRdb's table is partial and in-frame only. The sample includes some 110,000 clones, approximately 78% of them seen just once. The clonotype originates from a woman aged 40 to 50 in good health and CMV-seronegative. The chain couples TRBV7-8 to TRBJ1-6, with D possibly being TRBD1 (5 bases). Sequences were obtained from PBMCs. CDR3 bases: TGTGCCAGCAGCCCCCGCACAGGCGAGTCACCCCTCCACTTT. Its translation: CASSPRTGESPLHF.